The sample holds many counts of the clone carrying this T cell receptor (beta chain). The sample is drawn from a study of blood T cell repertoires in COVID-19. Study-wide background: Sites in the United States, Italy and Spain provided acute and convalescent COVID-19 samples. Sources were T cells, B-cell-depleted T cells, or PBMCs; the material itself was cDNA or gDNA.

Assay used: immunoSEQ multiplex PCR; TCRdb lists only in-frame clones, some missing. The table shows around 45,000 clones, with 79% occurring only once. This CDR3 comprises 14 residues. Germline lookup yields CDR1 SGHTA and CDR2 FQGNSA. Losses at the gene ends were 3 bases for V and 5 bases for J; bases not matched to a gene: 5. The specimen was peripheral blood. The chain joins TRBV7-2 to TRBJ2-5; 8 bases align to TRBD1. The origin of this receptor is a woman aged 80 or over with acute or convalescent COVID-19. The CDR3 protein is CASSFQGAMETQYF. The CDR3, as DNA: TGTGCCAGCAGCTTCCAGGGGGCAATGGAGACCCAGTACTTC.